The T cell receptor beta chain under discussion was sequenced for a study of T-cell memory formation after mild COVID-19. As for the study in general: TCR clustering was largely donor specific.

TCRdb reprocessed the 5' RACE reads via MiXCR and lists one record per CDR3 protein. Of hundreds of thousands of distinct CDR3 sequences listed, 20% to 25% are singletons. From germline, CDR1 is LGHDT and CDR2 YNNKEL (reference sequence). V lost 6 bases and J lost 4, with 12 bases in between. The CDR3 is made up of 13 amino acids. Study-wide findings and caveats: CD4+ contracting clones lay mainly in CM and EM, CD8+ ones in EMRA. Some clones that responded turned up in pre-infection memory, which suggests that cross-reactive memory joined in.

At least ten counts were recorded for this clonotype. What it binds is unknown. This chain connects TRBV3-1 to TRBJ1-2; D possibly corresponds to TRBD1 (5 bases). The TCR sequence derives from a man aged 18 to 30 who had mild COVID-19 (a few samples of this study predate the infection). Cell type and time point are not known. Sequences were obtained from PBMCs or a T cell subset sorted from them (not recorded which). The CDR3 DNA reads as TGTGCCAGCAGTCAGCAGGGAAGCTATGGCTACACCTTC. Translated, it gives CASSQQGSYGYTF.